These 2 T cell receptor beta chains share one sample of origin, sequenced in a study of read filtering for tumor transcriptome and immune sequencing. From about 0.4 ug of RNA, a library with molecular barcoded alpha/delta and beta/gamma adaptors was made. TCRdb ran MiXCR on the reads and lists one entry per CDR3 protein. The sample lists nearly 60,000 distinct CDR3 sequences; 9% to 15% were seen once. Sequenced: a population of CD138-negative cells sorted from bone marrow. Every receptor here comes from a donor at least 40 years old with multiple myeloma.

This clonotype was found many times. This chain joins TRBV4-2 and TRBJ2-7; 7 bases are a match to TRBD1. CDR1 and CDR2 from the germline V gene are LGHNA and YNFKEQ. The CDR3 covers 16 residues. Trimming cost V 0 bases and J 4 bases; bases outside gene matches: 9. The CDR3 sequence: CASSQEAGQEQYEQYF. The DNA of the CDR3 is TGTGCCAGCAGCCAAGAGGCCGGACAGGAGCAATACGAGCAGTACTTC.

The sample holds a few counts of this clonotype. The V call is TRBV2, the J call TRBJ1-2; 9 bases fit TRBD1. CDR1 and CDR2 (germline): SNHLY, FYNNEI. The CDR3 has 14 amino acids. The trim removed 7 bases at V and 7 bases at J, leaving 10 bases unmatched. The CDR3 spells CASTPGQGWSGYTF. The CDR3 DNA follows: TGTGCCAGCACTCCGGGACAGGGCTGGAGTGGCTACACCTTC. Full variable domain (outside the CDR3, taken from reference TRBV2 and TRBJ1-2): EPEVTQTPSHQVTQMGQEVILRCVPISNHLYFYWYRQILGQKVEFLVSFYNNEISEKSEIFDDQFSVERPDGSNFTLKIRSTKLEDSAMYFCASTPGQGWSGYTFGSGTRLTVV.